Listed below are T cell receptor beta chains from one sample, sequenced in a study of T cells in Graves' hyperthyroidism and ophthalmopathy. TCRdb reprocessed the multiplex PCR reads via MiXCR and lists one record per CDR3 protein. The sample lists about 580,000 distinct CDR3 sequences; about 15% were seen once. Sequenced sample: blood. The source of these receptors is a woman aged 30 to 39 with Graves' hyperthyroidism that later progressed to Graves' ophthalmopathy. The conserved cysteine and the conserved F or W are not part of the CDR3 here. Each record gives: CDR3 length, J gene, V gene, CDR3 protein.

CDR3 length: 13; J gene: TRBJ2-7; V gene: TRBV6-2/TRBV6-3; CDR3 protein: ASSSLTRLAYEQY
CDR3 length: 13; J gene: TRBJ2-6; V gene: TRBV2; CDR3 protein: ASSLESSGANVLT
CDR3 length: 12; J gene: TRBJ2-1; V gene: TRBV12-3/TRBV12-4; CDR3 protein: ATRGDGVYNEQF
CDR3 length: 12; J gene: TRBJ1-1; V gene: TRBV9; CDR3 protein: ASSVLPMNTEAF
CDR3 length: 11; J gene: TRBJ2-1; V gene: TRBV2; CDR3 protein: ASSDGVVGEQF
CDR3 length: 12; J gene: TRBJ1-2; V gene: TRBV7-9; CDR3 protein: ASSPPTGEYGYT
CDR3 length: 11; J gene: TRBJ2-3; V gene: TRBV9; CDR3 protein: ASSGGRDYTQY
CDR3 length: 13; J gene: TRBJ2-7; V gene: TRBV25-1; CDR3 protein: ASSELGGSINEQY
CDR3 length: 13; J gene: TRBJ2-1; V gene: TRBV9; CDR3 protein: ASSVGAREYNEQF
CDR3 length: 13; J gene: TRBJ2-7; V gene: TRBV20-1; CDR3 protein: SARPRELRPYEQY
CDR3 length: 13; J gene: TRBJ2-4; V gene: TRBV9; CDR3 protein: ASSPELGSSQGQY
CDR3 length: 11; J gene: TRBJ2-7; V gene: TRBV7-3; CDR3 protein: ASSPQQVYEQY
CDR3 length: 12; J gene: TRBJ2-7; V gene: TRBV28; CDR3 protein: ASSFEGFSYEQY
CDR3 length: 12; J gene: TRBJ2-3; V gene: TRBV12-3/TRBV12-4; CDR3 protein: ASSFSLATDTQY
CDR3 length: 12; J gene: TRBJ2-1; V gene: TRBV30; CDR3 protein: AWDSSGGYNEQF
CDR3 length: 13; J gene: TRBJ2-2; V gene: TRBV20-1; CDR3 protein: SARDSGVNTGELF
CDR3 length: 10; J gene: TRBJ2-5; V gene: TRBV20-1; CDR3 protein: SASLAQETQY
CDR3 length: 14; J gene: TRBJ1-1; V gene: TRBV30; CDR3 protein: AWRGDRGRIKTEAF
CDR3 length: 13; J gene: TRBJ2-7; V gene: TRBV28; CDR3 protein: ASSTAGAGIYEQY
CDR3 length: 11; J gene: TRBJ2-5; V gene: TRBV6-2/TRBV6-3; CDR3 protein: ASSYIPQETQY
CDR3 length: 13; J gene: TRBJ2-3; V gene: TRBV12-5; CDR3 protein: ASAVGDTPPDTQY
CDR3 length: 13; J gene: TRBJ1-6; V gene: TRBV3-1; CDR3 protein: ASSSQDSRNSPLH
CDR3 length: 13; J gene: TRBJ1-1; V gene: TRBV5-1; CDR3 protein: ASSLDRDMNTEAF
CDR3 length: 15; J gene: TRBJ2-2; V gene: TRBV20-1; CDR3 protein: SALSLWTAANTGELF
CDR3 length: 14; J gene: TRBJ1-1; V gene: TRBV5-1; CDR3 protein: ASSPGTATGNTEAF
CDR3 length: 13; J gene: TRBJ1-6; V gene: TRBV7-9; CDR3 protein: ASSHNRGRDSPLH
CDR3 length: 11; J gene: TRBJ2-5; V gene: TRBV6-1; CDR3 protein: AGGATRTETQY
CDR3 length: 14; J gene: TRBJ1-1; V gene: TRBV4-2; CDR3 protein: ASSQVKPAGNTEAF
CDR3 length: 13; J gene: TRBJ1-2; V gene: TRBV6-6; CDR3 protein: ASSYPQVSNYGYT
CDR3 length: 13; J gene: TRBJ1-1; V gene: TRBV5-1; CDR3 protein: ASSGRQGKNTEAF
CDR3 length: 14; J gene: TRBJ1-4; V gene: TRBV9; CDR3 protein: ASSVEMGGPNEKLF
CDR3 length: 13; J gene: TRBJ2-5; V gene: TRBV4-1; CDR3 protein: ASSQDPSGAETQY
CDR3 length: 15; J gene: TRBJ2-1; V gene: TRBV4-2; CDR3 protein: ASSQEEIGWPYNEQF
CDR3 length: 16; J gene: TRBJ2-6; V gene: TRBV6-1; CDR3 protein: ASSPRTSGGSGANVLT
CDR3 length: 15; J gene: TRBJ2-7; V gene: TRBV4-1; CDR3 protein: ASSPQRGSGSSYEQY
CDR3 length: 11; J gene: TRBJ2-7; V gene: TRBV7-9; CDR3 protein: ASTRTGKGEQY
CDR3 length: 12; J gene: TRBJ2-7; V gene: TRBV19; CDR3 protein: ASSHRGTGDEQY
CDR3 length: 13; J gene: TRBJ2-7; V gene: TRBV5-5; CDR3 protein: ASSTVRDGSYEQY
CDR3 length: 15; J gene: TRBJ1-1; V gene: TRBV3-1; CDR3 protein: ASSQESSRWGRTEAF
CDR3 length: 13; J gene: TRBJ1-5; V gene: TRBV6-1; CDR3 protein: ASRERTGWDQPQH
CDR3 length: 13; J gene: TRBJ1-1; V gene: TRBV12-3/TRBV12-4; CDR3 protein: ASSLSGTGGEGAF
CDR3 length: 12; J gene: TRBJ2-7; V gene: TRBV7-2; CDR3 protein: ASSSYDDRGEQY
CDR3 length: 11; J gene: TRBJ2-7; V gene: TRBV3-1; CDR3 protein: ASSQFPQYEQY
CDR3 length: 13; J gene: TRBJ2-7; V gene: TRBV5-1; CDR3 protein: ASSFRDRGSYEQY
CDR3 length: 13; J gene: TRBJ2-7; V gene: TRBV6-1; CDR3 protein: ASSTWTSGTYEQY
CDR3 length: 10; J gene: TRBJ2-7; V gene: TRBV2; CDR3 protein: ASSELLGEQY
CDR3 length: 14; J gene: TRBJ2-1; V gene: TRBV3-1; CDR3 protein: ASSQVSGTGINEQF
CDR3 length: 12; J gene: TRBJ1-1; V gene: TRBV6-1; CDR3 protein: ASSSRQGYTEAF
CDR3 length: 12; J gene: TRBJ1-4; V gene: TRBV2; CDR3 protein: ASGTDFSNEKLF
CDR3 length: 16; J gene: TRBJ2-3; V gene: TRBV24-1; CDR3 protein: ATSDPRSGPTATDTQY